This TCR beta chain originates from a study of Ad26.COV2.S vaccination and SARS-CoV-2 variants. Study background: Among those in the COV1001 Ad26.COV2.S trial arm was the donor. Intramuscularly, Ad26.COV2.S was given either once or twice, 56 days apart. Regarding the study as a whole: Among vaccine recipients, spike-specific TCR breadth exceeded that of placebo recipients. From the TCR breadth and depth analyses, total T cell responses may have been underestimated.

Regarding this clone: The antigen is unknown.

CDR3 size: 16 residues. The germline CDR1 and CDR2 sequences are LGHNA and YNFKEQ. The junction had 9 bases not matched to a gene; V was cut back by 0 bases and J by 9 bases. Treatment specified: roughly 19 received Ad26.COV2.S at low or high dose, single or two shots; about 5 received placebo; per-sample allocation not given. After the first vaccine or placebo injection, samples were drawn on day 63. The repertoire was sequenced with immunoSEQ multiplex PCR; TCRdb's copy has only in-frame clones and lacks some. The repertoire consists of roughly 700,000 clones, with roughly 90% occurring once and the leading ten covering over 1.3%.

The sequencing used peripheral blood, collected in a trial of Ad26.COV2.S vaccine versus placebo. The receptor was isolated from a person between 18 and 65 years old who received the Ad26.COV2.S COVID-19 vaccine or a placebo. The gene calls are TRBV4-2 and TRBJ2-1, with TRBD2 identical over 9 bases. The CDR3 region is CASSQEPSGGRGEQFF. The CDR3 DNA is TGTGCCAGCAGCCAAGAACCGAGCGGGGGGAGGGGTGAGCAGTTCTTC.